The T cell receptor beta chain under discussion was sequenced for a study of cytomegalovirus exposure and HLA in healthy donors. Overall study findings and caveats: Many donors shared some public TCRs, even though most TCR sequences were rare.

The V and J ends lost 3 bases and 8 bases, in that order; junction bases with no gene match: 6. Per germline, CDR1 GTSNPN and CDR2 SVGIG (reference sequence). The CDR3 has 13 amino acids. As regards this clone: Its antigen is unknown.

Sequenced by immunoSEQ multiplex PCR; TCRdb stores in-frame clones only, minus some. The sample consists of 150,000 to 200,000 clones, 80% to 90% of them appearing once. The chain is built from TRBV30 and TRBJ1-1; 10 positions match TRBD1. The sequence was obtained from a woman aged 25 to 39 in good health and CMV-seronegative. The sequenced sample was PBMCs. The CDR3 sequence: CAWSRDRGVEAFF. The CDR3 bases are TGTGCCTGGAGCAGGGACAGGGGAGTGGAAGCTTTCTTT. The variable domain in full, completed from reference TRBV30 and TRBJ1-1, reads SQTIHQWPATLVQPVGSPLSLECTVEGTSNPNLYWYRQAAGRGLQLLFYSVGIGQISSEVPQNLSASRPQDRQFILSSKKLLLSDSGFYLCAWSRDRGVEAFFGQGTRLTVV.